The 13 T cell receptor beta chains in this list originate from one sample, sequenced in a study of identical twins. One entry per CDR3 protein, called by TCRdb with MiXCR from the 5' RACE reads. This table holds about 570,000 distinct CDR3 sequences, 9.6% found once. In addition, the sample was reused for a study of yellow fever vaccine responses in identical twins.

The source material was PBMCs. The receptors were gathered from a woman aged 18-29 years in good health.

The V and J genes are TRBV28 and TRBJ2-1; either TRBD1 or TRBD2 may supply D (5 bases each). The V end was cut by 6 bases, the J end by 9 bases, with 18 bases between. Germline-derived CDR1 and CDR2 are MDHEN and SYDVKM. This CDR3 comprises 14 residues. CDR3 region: CASRPTGTWGEQFF. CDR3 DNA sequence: TGTGCCAGCAGACCCACCGGGACCTGGGGTGAGCAGTTCTTC.

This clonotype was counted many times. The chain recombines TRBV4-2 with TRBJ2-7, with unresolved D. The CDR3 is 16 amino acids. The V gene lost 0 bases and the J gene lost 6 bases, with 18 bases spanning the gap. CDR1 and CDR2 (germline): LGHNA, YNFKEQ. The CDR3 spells CASSQDGRESGLEQYF. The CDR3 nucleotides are TGTGCCAGCAGCCAAGATGGAAGGGAATCCGGGCTCGAGCAGTACTTC.

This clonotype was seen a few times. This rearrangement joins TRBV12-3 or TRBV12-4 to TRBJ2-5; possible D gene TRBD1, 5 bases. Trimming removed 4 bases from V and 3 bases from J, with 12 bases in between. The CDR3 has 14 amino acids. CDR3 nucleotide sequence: TGTGCCAGCAGTTGGGGCGTCGGTGAAGAGACCCAGTACTTC. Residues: CASSWGVGEETQYF.

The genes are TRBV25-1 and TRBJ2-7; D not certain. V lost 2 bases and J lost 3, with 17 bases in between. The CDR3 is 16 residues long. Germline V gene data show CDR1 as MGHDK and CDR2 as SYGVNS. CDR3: CASSEAVMGSYYEQYF. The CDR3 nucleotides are TGTGCCAGCAGTGAAGCCGTGATGGGTTCATACTACGAGCAGTACTTC.

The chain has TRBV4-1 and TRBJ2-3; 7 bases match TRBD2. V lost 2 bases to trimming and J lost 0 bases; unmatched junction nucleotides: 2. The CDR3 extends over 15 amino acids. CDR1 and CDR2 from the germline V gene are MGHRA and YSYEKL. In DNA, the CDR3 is TGCGCCAGCAGCCAAAAGGGAGGGAGCACAGATACGCAGTATTTT. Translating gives CASSQKGGSTDTQYF.

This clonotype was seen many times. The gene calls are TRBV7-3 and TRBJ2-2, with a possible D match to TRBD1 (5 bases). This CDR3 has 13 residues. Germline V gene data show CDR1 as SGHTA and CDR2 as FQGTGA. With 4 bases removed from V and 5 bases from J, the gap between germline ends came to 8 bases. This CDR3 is CASSSGITGELFF. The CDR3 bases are TGTGCCAGCAGCTCAGGGATTACCGGGGAGCTGTTTTTT.

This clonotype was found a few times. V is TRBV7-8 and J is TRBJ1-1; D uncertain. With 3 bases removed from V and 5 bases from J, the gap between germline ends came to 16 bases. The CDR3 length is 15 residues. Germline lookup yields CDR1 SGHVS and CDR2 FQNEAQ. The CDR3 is CASSFTFPGGTEAFF. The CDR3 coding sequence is TGTGCCAGCAGCTTTACCTTCCCAGGTGGGACTGAAGCTTTCTTT.

The CDR3: CASSVDREFSPLHF. CDR3 sequence (DNA): TGTGCCAGCAGCGTGGACAGGGAATTTTCACCCCTCCACTTT. The chain employs TRBV4-2 and TRBJ1-6; TRBD1 agrees at 8 bases. CDR1 and CDR2 (germline): LGHNA, YNFKEQ. After removal of 5 bases from V and 9 bases from J, the junction contained 6 bases not matched to a gene. The CDR3 spans 14 residues.

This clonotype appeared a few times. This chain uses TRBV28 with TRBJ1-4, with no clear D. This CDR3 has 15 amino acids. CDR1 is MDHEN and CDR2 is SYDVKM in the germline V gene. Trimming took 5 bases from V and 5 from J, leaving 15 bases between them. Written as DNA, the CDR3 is TGTGCCAGCAGTCTGGATGCAGGAGGGAATGAAAAACTGTTTTTT. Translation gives CASSLDAGGNEKLFF.

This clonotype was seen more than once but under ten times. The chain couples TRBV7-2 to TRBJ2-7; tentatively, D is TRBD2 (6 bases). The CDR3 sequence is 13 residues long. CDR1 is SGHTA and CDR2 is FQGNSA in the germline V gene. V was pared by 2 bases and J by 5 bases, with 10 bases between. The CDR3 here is CASSLYGGNEQYF. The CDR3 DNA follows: TGTGCCAGCAGCTTATACGGGGGAAACGAGCAGTACTTC.

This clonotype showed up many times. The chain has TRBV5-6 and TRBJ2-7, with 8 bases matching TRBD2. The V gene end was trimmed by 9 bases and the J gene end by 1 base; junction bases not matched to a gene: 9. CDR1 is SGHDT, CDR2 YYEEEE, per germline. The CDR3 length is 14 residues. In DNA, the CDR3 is TGTGCCACCAGTACCAGCGGGAGTTCCTACGAGCAGTACTTC. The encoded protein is CATSTSGSSYEQYF.

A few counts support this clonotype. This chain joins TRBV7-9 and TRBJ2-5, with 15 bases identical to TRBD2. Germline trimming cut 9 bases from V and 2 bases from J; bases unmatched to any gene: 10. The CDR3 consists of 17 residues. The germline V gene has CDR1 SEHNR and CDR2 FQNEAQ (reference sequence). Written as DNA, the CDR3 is TGTGCCAGTTTGGGACTAGCGGGAGGTGGAGGGCAAGAGACCCAGTACTTC. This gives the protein CASLGLAGGGGQETQYF.

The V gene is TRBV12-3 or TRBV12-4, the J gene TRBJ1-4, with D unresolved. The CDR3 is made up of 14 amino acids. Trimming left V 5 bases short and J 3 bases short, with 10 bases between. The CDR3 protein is CASSDGGPNEKLFF. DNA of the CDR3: TGTGCCAGCAGTGACGGAGGGCCTAATGAAAAACTGTTTTTT.